Listed here are 28 T cell receptor beta chains from one sample, sequenced in a study of cytomegalovirus exposure and HLA in healthy donors. PCR employed 60 Vbeta and 13 Jbeta primers. Profiling relied on immunoSEQ multiplex PCR, and the TCRdb table lists in-frame clones only, not all of them. This sample yields approximately 210,000 clones, of which around 87% are seen a single time; about 1.2% belongs to the top ten. Sequencing input: PBMCs. The receptors originated from a man younger than 45 in good health and CMV-seronegative.

The chain carries TRBV6-1 and TRBJ1-1; no definite D call. Germline loops: CDR1 MNHNS, CDR2 SASEGT. This CDR3 comprises 13 residues. Deletions cut 6 bases from V and 1 base from J, with 9 bases between. For the CDR3, the DNA is TGTGCCAGCAGGAAAAACAGGAACACTGAAGCTTTCTTT. The encoded protein is CASRKNRNTEAFF.

This chain uses TRBV4-3 with TRBJ2-1, with 8 positions matching TRBD2. The CDR3 runs 14 residues. Germline V gene lookup returns CDR1 LGHNA and CDR2 YSLEER. Unmatched junction bases numbered 6, after V lost 4 bases and J lost 7 bases. This chain's CDR3 is CASSPGTSLNEQFF. CDR3 sequence (DNA): TGCGCCAGCAGCCCCGGGACTAGTCTAAATGAGCAGTTCTTC.

This clone appeared once. The rearrangement uses TRBV19 and TRBJ1-5, with 11 bases matching TRBD1. V shed 8 bases, J shed 7 bases, and the junction held 16 bases outside the gene matches. This CDR3 is 17 amino acids long. From germline, CDR1 is LNHDA and CDR2 SQIVND (reference sequence). The CDR3 is CASCPGQGVGGTQPQHF. The CDR3 nucleotides read TGTGCCAGTTGCCCGGGACAGGGGGTAGGCGGGACACAGCCCCAGCATTTT.

This sequence joins TRBV7-8 and TRBJ2-1, with D possibly TRBD2 on 5 matching bases. In germline, CDR1 is SGHVS, CDR2 FQNEAQ. The CDR3 extends over 13 amino acids. Trimming stripped 6 bases from V and 2 bases from J, with 8 bases between. CDR3 loop: CASSEGTYNEQFF. As DNA, the CDR3 is TGTGCCAGCAGTGAGGGTACCTACAATGAGCAGTTCTTC.

This chain uses TRBV29-1 with TRBJ2-1; D is perhaps TRBD2 (6 bases). Trimming cost V 7 bases and J 1 base, with 23 bases left between them. The CDR3 has 17 residues. Germline V gene sequence: CDR1 SQVTM, CDR2 ANQGSEA. DNA of the CDR3: TGCAGCGCTACCCTTTTGGAGGGAAATCCATCCTACAATGAGCAGTTCTTC. Protein product: CSATLLEGNPSYNEQFF.

V and J are TRBV2 and TRBJ2-3; 11 bases line up with TRBD2. Germline CDR1 is SNHLY and CDR2 is FYNNEI. The CDR3 loop spans 15 amino acids. Germline trimming cut 7 bases from V and 3 bases from J; bases unmatched to any gene: 6. As DNA, the CDR3 is TGTGCCAGCAACCCACCTAGCGGGGGGACAGATACGCAGTATTTT. As protein: CASNPPSGGTDTQYF.

The rearrangement joins TRBV7-9 to TRBJ1-1; TRBD1 is a possible D gene (6 bases). The CDR3 is made up of 11 amino acids. V was shortened by 6 bases and J by 7 bases, with 9 bases between the two germline ends. Per germline, CDR1 SEHNR and CDR2 FQNEAQ (reference sequence). In DNA, the CDR3 is TGTGCCAGCAGTAAACAGGGTGAAGCTTTCTTT. Translating gives CASSKQGEAFF.

The gene calls are TRBV11-2 and TRBJ1-3; no definite D call. The V gene's germline CDR1 is SGHAT and CDR2 FQNNGV. The CDR3 runs to 15 residues. Trimming left V 0 bases short and J 0 bases short, with 6 bases between. Written as DNA, the CDR3 is TGTGCCAGCAGCTTAGAAGCCTACTCTGGAAACACCATATATTTT. It yields the protein CASSLEAYSGNTIYF.

This chain joins TRBV4-1 and TRBJ2-7; D possibly corresponds to TRBD1 (6 bases). Germline V gene data show CDR1 as MGHRA and CDR2 as YSYEKL. V lost 3 bases to trimming and J lost 3 bases, with 21 bases between them. The CDR3 totals 17 residues. CDR3 nucleotide sequence: TGCGCCAGCAGCCATGGCCGCCTGCAGGGGCGATACTACGAGCAGTACTTC. It translates to CASSHGRLQGRYYEQYF.

The chain couples TRBV27 to TRBJ1-1; D gene ambiguous. The CDR3 length is 13 residues. Trimming removed 3 bases at V and 1 base at J, with 6 bases between. Germline CDR1 and CDR2: MNHEY and SMNVEV (reference sequence). CDR3 loop: CASSFGQNTEAFF. In nucleotides, the CDR3 is TGTGCCAGCAGTTTCGGTCAGAACACTGAAGCTTTCTTT.

The V and J genes are TRBV5-4 and TRBJ2-3, with D uncertain. The germline CDR1 and CDR2 sequences are SGHNT and YYREEE (reference sequence). This CDR3 comprises 15 residues. V was cut by 3 bases and J by 0 bases, with 11 bases left in between. The CDR3 nucleotides are TGTGCCAGCAGCTCCTCCTATTCTAGCACAGATACGCAGTATTTT. Protein product: CASSSSYSSTDTQYF.

V usage is TRBV5-4 and J usage is TRBJ2-3, with TRBD2 identical over 8 bases. Trimming removed 4 bases from V and 0 bases from J; junction bases left unmatched: 1. This CDR3 region has 14 residues. Germline V gene sequence: CDR1 SGHNT, CDR2 YYREEE (reference sequence). CDR3 in amino acids: CASSGGRSTDTQYF. The CDR3 nucleotides read TGTGCCAGCAGCGGCGGGAGGAGCACAGATACGCAGTATTTT.

As to this clone: Within the sample, other DNA sequences also encode this same CDR3. This chain uses TRBV5-6 with TRBJ1-2; D is ambiguous. The CDR3 extends over 13 amino acids. V lost 1 base, J lost 3 bases, and 7 bases lay in between. Germline lookup yields CDR1 SGHDT and CDR2 YYEEEE. The CDR3 DNA sequence: TGTGCCAGCAGCTTGCGGGGATACTATGGCTACACCTTC. This sequence encodes CASSLRGYYGYTF.

The chain has TRBV28 and TRBJ2-7; 10 bases are shared with TRBD2. The CDR3 length is 14 residues. V lost 2 bases to trimming and J lost 4 bases; unmatched junction nucleotides: 2. The germline CDR1 and CDR2 sequences are MDHEN and SYDVKM. CDR3 protein: CASSLPSGSYEQYF. CDR3 coding DNA: TGTGCCAGCAGTTTACCTAGCGGGAGTTACGAGCAGTACTTC. The whole variable domain, remainder taken from reference TRBV28 and TRBJ2-7, is DVKVTQSSRYLVKRTGEKVFLECVQDMDHENMFWYRQDPGLGLRLIYFSYDVKMKEKGDIPEGYSVSREKKERFSLILESASTNQTSMYLCASSLPSGSYEQYFGPGTRLTVT.

The chain links TRBV4-1 to TRBJ2-5, with 7 bases matching TRBD1. The end of the DNA is better explained by TRBJ2-7, so the J call may be wrong. There are 18 residues in the CDR3. Germline V gene sequence: CDR1 MGHRA, CDR2 YSYEKL. CDR3 in amino acids: CASSQLLSKTGKAYEQYF. The CDR3 DNA sequence: TGCGCCAGCAGCCAGTTGTTGAGTAAGACAGGGAAAGCCTACGAGCAGTACTTC.

This clone was found once. The chain couples TRBV7-9 to TRBJ2-7; weak D call: TRBD1 (6 bases). This CDR3 spans 13 amino acids. V was clipped by 7 bases and J by 5 bases, with 15 bases between them. Germline values: CDR1 SEHNR, CDR2 FQNEAQ (reference sequence). CDR3 loop: CASNKGGSDEQYF. CDR3 coding DNA: TGTGCCAGCAACAAAGGGGGAAGCGACGAGCAGTACTTC.

This rearrangement joins TRBV6-6 to TRBJ1-6; a weak D match, TRBD1 (5 bases). V was clipped by 1 base and J by 8 bases, with 9 bases between them. Germline V gene sequence: CDR1 MNHNY, CDR2 SVGAGI (reference sequence). The CDR3 is made up of 14 amino acids. The CDR3: CASSYYRKDSPLHF. In nucleotides, the CDR3 is TGTGCCAGCAGTTACTACAGGAAGGATTCACCCCTCCACTTT.

V usage is TRBV30 and J usage is TRBJ2-7; TRBD2 might be the D (5 bases). In germline, CDR1 is GTSNPN, CDR2 SVGIG (reference sequence). The length of the CDR3 is 13 residues. The V and J ends lost 5 bases and 0 bases respectively, with 11 bases between them. CDR3 loop: CAWERLSSYEQYF. CDR3 nucleotides: TGTGCCTGGGAGCGGCTGAGCTCCTACGAGCAGTACTTC.

The chain joins TRBV29-1 to TRBJ2-1; TRBD2 matches 11 bases. V was pared by 3 bases and J by 3 bases, with 4 bases of the junction left unmatched. The length of the CDR3 is 15 residues. Germline CDR1 reads SQVTM; CDR2 reads ANQGSEA. The CDR3 is CSVESSGRDYNEQFF. CDR3 sequence (DNA): TGCAGCGTTGAGAGTAGCGGGAGGGACTACAATGAGCAGTTCTTC.

This chain connects TRBV2 to TRBJ2-3, with D perhaps matching TRBD2 (5 bases). Looked up from germline, CDR1 is SNHLY and CDR2 is FYNNEI. The V and J ends lost 6 bases and 8 bases respectively, with 15 bases between them. The CDR3 contains 13 residues. The CDR3 loop reads CASRIRLPVTQYF. DNA of the CDR3: TGTGCCAGCAGGATCAGACTACCAGTTACGCAGTATTTT.

This clone came up once. This chain connects TRBV13 to TRBJ2-2; perhaps TRBD2 as D (7 bases). V lost 6 bases and J 5 bases, leaving 19 bases between the germline ends. Germline-derived CDR1 and CDR2 are PRHDT and FYEKMQ (reference sequence). The CDR3 has 16 amino acids. This CDR3 reads CASRYGGGRLTGELFF. DNA of the CDR3: TGTGCCAGCAGATATGGGGGCGGGAGATTGACCGGGGAGCTGTTTTTT.

As concerns this clone: Other DNA sequences in this sample translate to the same CDR3. The CDR3 sequence: CASSLQTSTDTQYF. CDR3 bases: TGTGCCAGCAGTTTACAAACTAGCACAGATACGCAGTATTTT. The rearrangement links TRBV27 to TRBJ2-3; D is uncertain. The V gene's germline CDR1 is MNHEY and CDR2 SMNVEV (reference sequence). V lost 2 bases and J 0 bases, leaving 6 bases between the germline ends. The CDR3 has 14 residues.

The chain recombines TRBV30 with TRBJ1-5; 7 nucleotides line up with TRBD1. The junction had 2 bases not matched to a gene; V was cut back by 2 bases and J by 4 bases. CDR1 GTSNPN and CDR2 SVGIG come from the germline V gene (reference sequence). The CDR3 sequence is 13 residues long. The CDR3 region is CAWSPQGNQPQHF. The CDR3 bases are TGTGCCTGGAGTCCACAGGGGAATCAGCCCCAGCATTTT.

The CDR3 nucleotides read TGTGCCAGCAGCTTCACAGGGGCGGCACAGCCCCAGCATTTT. It codes for CASSFTGAAQPQHF. The rearrangement uses TRBV11-2 and TRBJ1-5; 7 bases align to TRBD1. The V segment lost 3 bases and the J segment 7 bases; nucleotides outside the gene matches: 6. The germline CDR1 and CDR2 sequences are SGHAT and FQNNGV. This CDR3 region has 14 residues.

The gene calls are TRBV6-1 and TRBJ2-1, with TRBD2 as a possible D gene (5 bases). In germline, CDR1 is MNHNS, CDR2 SASEGT. The CDR3 sequence is 14 residues long. V dropped 4 bases and J dropped 12 bases, with 19 bases sitting between them. The CDR3 reads CASSGLDLMRRQFF. The CDR3 region has the DNA TGTGCCAGCAGTGGATTGGACTTAATGAGAAGGCAGTTCTTC.

The chain employs TRBV4-1 and TRBJ2-2; 9 bases align to TRBD1. CDR3 length: 15 residues. Trimming cost V 4 bases and J 3 bases; bases outside gene matches: 3. Germline lookup yields CDR1 MGHRA and CDR2 YSYEKL. The CDR3 sequence is CASSRGQGYTGELFF. CDR3 coding DNA: TGCGCCAGCAGCCGCGGACAGGGGTACACCGGGGAGCTGTTTTTT.

This clone has just one count. This rearrangement joins TRBV9 to TRBJ1-2; D unclear. Trimming left V 0 bases short and J 4 bases short, with 16 bases between. The CDR3 spans 16 residues. The V gene's germline CDR1 is SGDLS and CDR2 YYNGEE. DNA of the CDR3: TGTGCCAGCAGCGTAGCTACGGAAAAGAGAGGCTATGGCTACACCTTC. Its translation: CASSVATEKRGYGYTF.

The chain links TRBV4-1 to TRBJ2-7; no definite D call. The germline V gene has CDR1 MGHRA and CDR2 YSYEKL. The CDR3 sequence is 14 residues long. V lost 4 bases and J 2 bases, leaving 12 bases between the germline ends. The CDR3 here is CASSLVPPPYEQYF. The CDR3 DNA reads TGCGCCAGCAGCCTAGTTCCGCCACCCTACGAGCAGTACTTC.